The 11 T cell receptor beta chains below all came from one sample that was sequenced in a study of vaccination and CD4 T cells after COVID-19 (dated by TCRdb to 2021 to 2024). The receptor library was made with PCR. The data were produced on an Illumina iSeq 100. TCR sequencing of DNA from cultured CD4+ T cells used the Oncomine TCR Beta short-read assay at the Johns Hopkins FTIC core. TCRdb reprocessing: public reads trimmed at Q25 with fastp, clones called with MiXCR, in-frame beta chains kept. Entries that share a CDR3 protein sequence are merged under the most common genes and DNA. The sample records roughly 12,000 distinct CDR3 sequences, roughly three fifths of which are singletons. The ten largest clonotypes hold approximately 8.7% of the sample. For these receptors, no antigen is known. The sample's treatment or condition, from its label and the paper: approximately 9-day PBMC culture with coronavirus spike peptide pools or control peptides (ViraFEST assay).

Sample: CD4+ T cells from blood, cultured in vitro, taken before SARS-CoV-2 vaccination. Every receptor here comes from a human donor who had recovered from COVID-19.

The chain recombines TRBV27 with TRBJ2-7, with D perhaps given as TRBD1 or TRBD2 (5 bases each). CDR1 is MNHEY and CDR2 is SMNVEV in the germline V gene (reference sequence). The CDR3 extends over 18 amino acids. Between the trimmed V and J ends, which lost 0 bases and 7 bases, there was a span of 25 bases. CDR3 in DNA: TGTGCCAGCAGTTTATCTGGGACCACCCCCCGTAACGCAGGGGAGCAGTACTTC. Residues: CASSLSGTTPRNAGEQYF.

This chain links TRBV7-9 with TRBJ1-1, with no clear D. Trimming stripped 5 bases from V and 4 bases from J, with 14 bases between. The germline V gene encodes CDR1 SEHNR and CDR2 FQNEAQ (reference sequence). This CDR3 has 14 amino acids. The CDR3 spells CASSRTETLTEAFF. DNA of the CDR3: TGTGCCAGCAGCCGTACAGAAACCCTCACTGAAGCTTTCTTT.

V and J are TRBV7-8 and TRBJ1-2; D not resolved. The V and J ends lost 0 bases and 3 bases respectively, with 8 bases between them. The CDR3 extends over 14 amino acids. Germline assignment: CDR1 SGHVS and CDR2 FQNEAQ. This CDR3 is CASSLAVRYYGYTF. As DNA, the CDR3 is TGTGCCAGCAGCTTAGCTGTCAGGTACTATGGCTACACCTTC.

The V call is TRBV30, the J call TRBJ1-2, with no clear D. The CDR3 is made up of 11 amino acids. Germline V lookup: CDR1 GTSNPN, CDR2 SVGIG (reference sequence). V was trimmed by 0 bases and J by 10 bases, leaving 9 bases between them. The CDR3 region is CAWSVANSYTF. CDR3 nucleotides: TGTGCCTGGAGTGTCGCCAACTCCTACACCTTC.

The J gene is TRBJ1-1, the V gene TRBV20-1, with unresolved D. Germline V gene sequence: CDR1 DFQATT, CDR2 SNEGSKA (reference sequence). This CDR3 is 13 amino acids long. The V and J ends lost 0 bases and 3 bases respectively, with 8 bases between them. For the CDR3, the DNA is TGCAGTGCTAGAGATCAGCCCTACACTGAAGCTTTCTTT. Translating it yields CSARDQPYTEAFF.

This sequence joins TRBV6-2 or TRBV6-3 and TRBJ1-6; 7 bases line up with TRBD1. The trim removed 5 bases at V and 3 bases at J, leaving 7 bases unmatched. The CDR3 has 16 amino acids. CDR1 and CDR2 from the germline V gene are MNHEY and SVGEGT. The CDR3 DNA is TGTGCCAGCAGTCGGAACCGGGACAGCTATAATTCACCCCTCCACTTT. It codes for CASSRNRDSYNSPLHF.

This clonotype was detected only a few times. CDR3: CAWDRGRRGTPLHF. In nucleotides, the CDR3 is TGTGCCTGGGACAGGGGGCGCCGAGGGACACCCCTCCACTTT. The chain employs TRBV30 and TRBJ1-6; 10 nucleotides match TRBD1. This CDR3 has 14 amino acids. Trimming removed 5 bases from V and 11 bases from J; junction bases left unmatched: 9. Germline-derived CDR1 and CDR2 are GTSNPN and SVGIG (reference sequence).

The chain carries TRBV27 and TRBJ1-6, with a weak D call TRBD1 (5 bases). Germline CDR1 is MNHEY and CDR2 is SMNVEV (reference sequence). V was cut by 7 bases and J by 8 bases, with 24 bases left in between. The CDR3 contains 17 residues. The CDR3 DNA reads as TGTGCCAGCAAAAGCGGGGAGGGGACTCGGAGGTATTCACCCCTCCACTTT. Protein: CASKSGEGTRRYSPLHF.

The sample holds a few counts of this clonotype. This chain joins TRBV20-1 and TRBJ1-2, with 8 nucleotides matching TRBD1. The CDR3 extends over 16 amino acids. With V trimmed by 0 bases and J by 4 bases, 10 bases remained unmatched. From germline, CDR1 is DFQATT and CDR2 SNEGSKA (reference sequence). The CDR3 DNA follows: TGCAGTGCTAGAGATCCCTTAACAGGGGGGGCCTATGGCTACACCTTC. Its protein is CSARDPLTGGAYGYTF.

CDR3 sequence reads: CASSSKTSGSVNEQFF. CDR3 bases: TGTGCCAGCAGCTCAAAAACTAGCGGGAGTGTCAATGAGCAGTTCTTC. V is TRBV7-9 and J is TRBJ2-1, with TRBD2 identical over 11 bases. CDR3 length equals 16 residues. The J segment lost 6 bases and the V segment lost 4 bases, leaving 8 bases of the junction unmatched. Germline lookup yields CDR1 SEHNR and CDR2 FQNEAQ (reference sequence).

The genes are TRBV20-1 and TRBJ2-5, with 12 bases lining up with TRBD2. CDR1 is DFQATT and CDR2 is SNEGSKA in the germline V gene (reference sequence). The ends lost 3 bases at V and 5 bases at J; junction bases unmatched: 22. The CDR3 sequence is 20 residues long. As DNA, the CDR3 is TGCAGTGCTAGCCCCCCTGGTTCTAGCGGGAGGGCGGCGGGGGGTGAGACCCAGTACTTC. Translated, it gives CSASPPGSSGRAAGGETQYF.